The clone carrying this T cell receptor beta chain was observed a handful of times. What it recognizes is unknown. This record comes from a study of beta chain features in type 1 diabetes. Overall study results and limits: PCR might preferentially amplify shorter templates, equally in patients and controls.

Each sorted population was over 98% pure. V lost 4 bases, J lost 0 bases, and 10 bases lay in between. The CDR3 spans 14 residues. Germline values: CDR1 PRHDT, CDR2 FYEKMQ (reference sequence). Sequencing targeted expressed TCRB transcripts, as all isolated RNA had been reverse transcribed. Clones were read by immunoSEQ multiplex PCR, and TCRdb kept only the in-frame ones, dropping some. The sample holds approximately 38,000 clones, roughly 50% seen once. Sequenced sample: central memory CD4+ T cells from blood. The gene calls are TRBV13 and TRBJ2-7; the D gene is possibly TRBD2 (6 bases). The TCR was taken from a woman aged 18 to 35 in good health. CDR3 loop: CASSYRDSSYEQYF. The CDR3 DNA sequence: TGTGCCAGCAGCTACCGGGACTCCTCCTACGAGCAGTACTTC.